This T cell receptor beta chain was observed in a study of PD-1 blockade in classical Hodgkin lymphoma. This clone was seen only a few times. Its specificity is not known. Overall study results and limits: As was reported, newly diagnosed patients showed lower baseline TCR diversity than healthy donors did. Repertoires differed for reasons still undefined, possibly disease activity or prior therapy.

Time point specified: newly diagnosed, previously untreated cHL patient sample. Comparator PBMCs were from newly diagnosed, untreated classical Hodgkin lymphoma. Method: immunoSEQ multiplex PCR; TCRdb's copy keeps in-frame clones and lacks some. This sample has approximately 31,000 clones; under 95% occur once, and the top ten carry 2.3%. The receptor was isolated from a human donor with classical Hodgkin lymphoma. Sequences were obtained from peripheral blood mononuclear cells (PBMCs).

CDR3 sequence: CAISDSYDSYEQYF. CDR3 coding DNA: TGTGCCATCAGTGACAGCTACGACTCCTACGAGCAGTACTTC. The J gene is TRBJ2-7, the V gene TRBV10-3; no definite D call. The CDR3 covers 14 residues. Germline CDR1 ENHRY, CDR2 SYGVKD. Trimming pared 3 bases from V and 0 bases from J, leaving 9 bases between.